This entry features one T cell receptor (beta chain) sequence. These data come from a study of shared clonotypes between healthy human individuals. Clones were read by immunoSEQ multiplex PCR, and TCRdb kept only the in-frame ones, dropping some. The repertoire holds around 1.1 million clones, with 77% as singletons. The source is a man aged 18 to 30 in good health. Some clones in this sample may be carry-over from other donors' samples. Sequenced input: memory CD4+ T cells from PBMCs. As for subset: CD45RA-negative fraction.

In DNA form, the CDR3 reads TGTGCCAGCACCGTGGCCCGGGGCACTGAAGCTTTCTTT. Translated, it gives CASTVARGTEAFF. The rearrangement links TRBV14 to TRBJ1-1; D not certain. Germline-derived CDR1 and CDR2 are SGHDN and FVKESK. The CDR3 is made up of 13 amino acids. The ends were cut back, 7 bases at V and 4 bases at J, with 13 bases in the middle.